A selection of T cell receptor beta chains follows, all from one sample in a study of T cell responses to AZD1222 COVID-19 vaccine. Libraries were prepared by immunoSEQ multiplex PCR; TCRdb keeps only in-frame clonotypes and omits some of them. The sample has around 200,000 clones; approximately 90% are singletons. Here the sequenced sample was peripheral blood, taken 28 days after the second AZD1222 dose. The receptors were sampled from an adult who received the AZD1222 COVID-19 vaccine. CDR3s include the opening cysteine and the closing phenylalanine or tryptophan. The D gene is left open where the match is weak. Clone size is stated in some rows and not others, as once, few, many or a class when expanded.

J,D,size,V,DNA,CDR3
TRBJ2-1,TRBD2,NA,TRBV6-2/TRBV6-3,TGTGCCAGCAGTCAGGGACTAGCGGGGGGGGGTACCGATGAGCAGTTCTTC,CASSQGLAGGGTDEQFF
TRBJ2-3,NA,NA,TRBV5-1,TGCGCCAGCAGCTTAGCGGCTACTAGCACAGATACGCAGTATTTT,CASSLAATSTDTQYF
TRBJ1-2,NA,few,TRBV19,TGTGCCAGTAGTATAGATCAAGGGAAGAGCGTCTACACCTTC,CASSIDQGKSVYTF
TRBJ1-3,NA,NA,TRBV5-8,TGTGCCAGCAGCTCCTTATCTGGAAACACCATATATTTT,CASSSLSGNTIYF
TRBJ1-1,NA,NA,TRBV6-2/TRBV6-3,TGTGCCAGCAGTTACTGGGGACGGCCGAACACTGAAGCTTTCTTT,CASSYWGRPNTEAFF
TRBJ1-2,NA,NA,TRBV11-2,TGTGCCAGCAGCCGGGGCGGGGGGCTTACCTATGGCTACACCTTC,CASSRGGGLTYGYTF
TRBJ1-1,NA,NA,TRBV27,TGTGCCAGCAGTTTGGTGGTAAACACTGAAGCTTTCTTT,CASSLVVNTEAFF
TRBJ2-7,NA,NA,TRBV10-3,TGTGCCATCAGCGGGAACCTCCTGGGCGAGCAGTACTTC,CAISGNLLGEQYF
TRBJ2-7,NA,NA,TRBV19,TGTGCCAGTTCAACTTCAGGGGCCTACGAGCAGTACTTC,CASSTSGAYEQYF
TRBJ2-7,TRBD1,NA,TRBV28,TGTGCCAGCAGTTTAGGGGACAGGGTGGGGGAGCAGTACTTC,CASSLGDRVGEQYF
TRBJ2-3,NA,NA,TRBV2,TGTGCCAGCACCGAGGTGGCAGGGGTTGGCACAGATACGCAGTATTTT,CASTEVAGVGTDTQYF
TRBJ2-5,NA,NA,TRBV21-1,TGTGCCAGCAGCAAAGTATCCCGTAGAACCCAGTACTTC,CASSKVSRRTQYF
TRBJ2-1,NA,NA,TRBV27,TGTGCCAGCAGTTCGAGAAGGACGGCGGACTACAATGAGCAGTTCTTC,CASSSRRTADYNEQFF
TRBJ1-6,TRBD1,NA,TRBV6-6,TGTGCCAGCAGTGACGGACAGGGGAATAATTCACCCCTCCACTTT,CASSDGQGNNSPLHF
TRBJ2-3,TRBD1,once,TRBV7-3,TGTGCCAGCAGCTCACAGGGGAGCACAGATACGCAGTATTTT,CASSSQGSTDTQYF
TRBJ2-3,TRBD1,NA,TRBV6-5,TGTGCCAGCAGTTACTCTGACAGGGACACAGATACGCAGTATTTT,CASSYSDRDTDTQYF
TRBJ1-2,TRBD1,NA,TRBV6-5,TGTGCCAGCAGTAAGACAGGGGGCCGGGGCTACACCTTC,CASSKTGGRGYTF
TRBJ1-3,NA,NA,TRBV4-1,TGCGCCAGCAGCCAAGGGAGGGGGAACGGTGGGTCCGGAAACACCATATATTTT,CASSQGRGNGGSGNTIYF
TRBJ2-1,TRBD2,NA,TRBV10-3,TGTGCCATCAGTGAGGGCGGTGGGGGGGTCGATGAGCAGTTCTTC,CAISEGGGGVDEQFF
TRBJ2-7,NA,NA,TRBV7-2,TGTGCCAGCAGCTTAGGCCTAGCGTTTACCTACGAGCAGTACTTC,CASSLGLAFTYEQYF
TRBJ2-7,NA,NA,TRBV3-1/TRBV3-2,TGTGCCAGCACCCCGGTGGCGGGCTACGAGCAGTACTTC,CASTPVAGYEQYF
TRBJ1-4,NA,NA,TRBV18,TGTGCCAGCTCACCAAGACAGGCCACTAATGAAAAACTGTTTTTT,CASSPRQATNEKLFF
TRBJ1-3,NA,NA,TRBV11-1,TGTGCCAGCAGCCCACTGAGCCCATTTTCTGGAAACACCATATATTTT,CASSPLSPFSGNTIYF
TRBJ1-2,TRBD1,NA,TRBV4-3,TGCGCCAGCAGCCAAGGGGACAGGGGGAGGGACTATGGCTACACCTTC,CASSQGDRGRDYGYTF
TRBJ1-1,NA,NA,TRBV6-5,TGTGCCAGCAGTTACGCTCCTGGCACTGAAGCTTTCTTT,CASSYAPGTEAFF
TRBJ1-4,NA,NA,TRBV30,TGTGCCTGGGGACCGGGTTATAATGAAAAACTGTTTTTT,CAWGPGYNEKLFF
TRBJ1-5,NA,NA,TRBV24-1,TGTGCCACCCCAGGAGGCAGGTGTAATCAGCCCCAGCATTTT,CATPGGRCNQPQHF
TRBJ2-1,NA,few,TRBV4-1,TGCGCCAGCAGCCAACTAGGCCTAGCTAACAATGAGCAGTTCTTC,CASSQLGLANNEQFF
TRBJ2-5,NA,NA,TRBV10-3,TGTGCCATCAGCCGGGGTAGTTGGGAGACCCAGTACTTC,CAISRGSWETQYF
TRBJ2-7,NA,NA,TRBV7-3,TGTGCCAGCAGCCCAGGTCCTCTCTACGAGCAGTACTTC,CASSPGPLYEQYF
TRBJ2-3,TRBD2,NA,TRBV3-1/TRBV3-2,TGTGCCAGCAGCCAAGGGGTAGGACTAGCGTCGGGGGATACGCAGTATTTT,CASSQGVGLASGDTQYF
TRBJ2-7,NA,NA,TRBV25-1,TGTGCCAGCAGTGCGCTCTACGAGCAGTACTTC,CASSALYEQYF
TRBJ2-3,NA,NA,TRBV6-5,TGTGCCAGCAGTTACTCGATTTGGTCTAACACAGATACGCAGTATTTT,CASSYSIWSNTDTQYF
TRBJ1-3,NA,NA,TRBV19,TGTGCCAGTAGTTCAACGGCTCACTCTGGAAACACCATATATTTT,CASSSTAHSGNTIYF
TRBJ1-1,NA,NA,TRBV5-4,TGTGCCAGCAGCTTGGCCGGCAGGGTCACTGAAGCTTTCTTT,CASSLAGRVTEAFF
TRBJ2-2,NA,NA,TRBV24-1,TGTGCCACTAAAAAAACCCCGGAGCTGTTTTTT,CATKKTPELFF
TRBJ2-2,TRBD1,NA,TRBV19,TGTGCCAGTAGGCCCCGGACAGGGAACACCGGGGAGCTGTTTTTT,CASRPRTGNTGELFF
TRBJ1-3,TRBD1,NA,TRBV7-2,TGTGCCAGCAGCTACGGACAGGGAGGAAACACCATATATTTT,CASSYGQGGNTIYF
TRBJ2-7,TRBD1,NA,TRBV10-3,TGTGCCATCAGGGGGACAGGGGCCGAGCAGTACTTC,CAIRGTGAEQYF
TRBJ1-1,TRBD1,NA,TRBV5-1,TGCGCCAGCAGCTTTAGGGGGACAGGACAGGGTGACACTGAAGCTTTCTTT,CASSFRGTGQGDTEAFF
TRBJ2-3,NA,NA,TRBV28,TGTGCCAGCACCGAGCAGAGGGACGGGGATACGCAGTATTTT,CASTEQRDGDTQYF
TRBJ2-7,NA,once,TRBV5-5,TGTGCCAGCAGCTTGGGCAGGGGCATCCCTCAGCAGTACTTC,CASSLGRGIPQQYF
TRBJ1-2,NA,NA,TRBV28,TGTGCCACCGATCGACTTCAGGGGATTCGGGACTATGGCTACACCTTC,CATDRLQGIRDYGYTF
TRBJ1-2,NA,NA,TRBV19,TGTGCCAGTAGTACAAGGCAGGGAACACTCCCTCTTGGCTACACCTTC,CASSTRQGTLPLGYTF
TRBJ1-1,NA,NA,TRBV6-2/TRBV6-3,TGTGCCAGCAGTTCGCCGGGGGGGATGAACACTGAAGCTTTCTTT,CASSSPGGMNTEAFF
TRBJ1-6,TRBD1,NA,TRBV7-8,TGTGCCAGCAGCCCCGGACAGGGGGCGGATTCACCCCTCCACTTT,CASSPGQGADSPLHF
TRBJ1-2,NA,NA,TRBV9,TGTGCCAGCAGCGGGGTTCAGGTCTATGGCTACACCTTC,CASSGVQVYGYTF
TRBJ2-2,TRBD2,few,TRBV11-3,TGTGCCAGCAGCCCTGGGGGACTAGCGGGAATCACCGGGGAGCTGTTTTTT,CASSPGGLAGITGELFF
TRBJ1-6,NA,few,TRBV9,TGTGCCAGCAGCGTAGTGGCGGATTATAATTCACCCCTCCACTTT,CASSVVADYNSPLHF
TRBJ2-7,TRBD2,NA,TRBV4-3,TGCGCCAGCAGCCAAGTTACTAGCGGGCGCGCCTACGAGCAGTACTTC,CASSQVTSGRAYEQYF
TRBJ1-5,TRBD1,NA,TRBV6-2/TRBV6-3,TGTGCCAGTAGTTGGAGAGGACAGGGGCTACAGCCCCAGCATTTT,CASSWRGQGLQPQHF